Listed below are T cell receptor beta chains from one sample, sequenced in a study of blood T cell repertoires in COVID-19. Sequencing was performed with immunoSEQ multiplex PCR; in TCRdb, only in-frame clones are kept and a portion is missing. The table shows 200,000 to 300,000 clones, with 88% occurring only once. Sequencing was carried out using peripheral blood. These receptors were taken from a human donor in a cohort sampled during active COVID-19. Each CDR3 is given with its conserved first and last residue. D genes are given only for firm matches. The size field is filled for only some rows; it gives once, few, many or a size class.

v_gene: TRBV6-1; j_gene: TRBJ1-2; d_gene: TRBD1; abundance: NA; CDR3aa: CASSRDRDGYTF; CDR3nt: TGTGCCAGCAGCCGCGACAGGGATGGCTACACCTTC
v_gene: TRBV27; j_gene: TRBJ2-7; d_gene: NA; abundance: few; CDR3aa: CASSFTRGRVGYEQYF; CDR3nt: TGTGCCAGCTCATTCACCAGGGGCCGGGTGGGCTACGAGCAGTACTTC
v_gene: TRBV2; j_gene: TRBJ2-7; d_gene: NA; abundance: NA; CDR3aa: CASTTATGRGKGIYEQYF; CDR3nt: TGTGCCAGCACCACCGCCACAGGGCGGGGGAAGGGGATCTATGAGCAGTACTTC
v_gene: TRBV9; j_gene: TRBJ2-1; d_gene: TRBD1; abundance: NA; CDR3aa: CASSLPGTGDSEQFF; CDR3nt: TGTGCCAGCAGCCTCCCCGGGACAGGGGATAGTGAGCAGTTCTTC
v_gene: TRBV30; j_gene: TRBJ1-5; d_gene: NA; abundance: few; CDR3aa: CACTTGSHGNQPQHF; CDR3nt: TGTGCCTGTACAACAGGGAGCCACGGCAATCAGCCCCAGCATTTT
v_gene: TRBV28; j_gene: TRBJ2-1; d_gene: TRBD1; abundance: NA; CDR3aa: CASSWTGIHSYNEQFF; CDR3nt: TGTGCCAGCAGTTGGACAGGAATCCACTCCTACAATGAGCAGTTCTTC
v_gene: TRBV5-4; j_gene: TRBJ2-5; d_gene: NA; abundance: NA; CDR3aa: CASSLSGEETQYF; CDR3nt: TGTGCCAGCAGCTTGTCAGGGGAAGAGACCCAGTACTTC
v_gene: TRBV9; j_gene: TRBJ1-2; d_gene: NA; abundance: NA; CDR3aa: CASSGRTYGYTF; CDR3nt: TGTGCCAGCAGCGGTCGAACTTATGGCTACACCTTC
v_gene: TRBV3-1/TRBV3-2; j_gene: TRBJ1-2; d_gene: TRBD1; abundance: NA; CDR3aa: CASRLRQGASGYTF; CDR3nt: TGTGCCAGCAGACTGAGACAGGGGGCGTCTGGCTACACCTTC
v_gene: TRBV4-3; j_gene: TRBJ2-1; d_gene: NA; abundance: NA; CDR3aa: CASSQYPREAYNEQFF; CDR3nt: TGCGCCAGCAGCCAATACCCCAGGGAGGCCTACAATGAGCAGTTCTTC
v_gene: TRBV19; j_gene: TRBJ1-5; d_gene: NA; abundance: NA; CDR3aa: CASSRSSGASNQPQHF; CDR3nt: TGTGCCAGTAGTAGATCGTCGGGAGCTAGCAATCAGCCCCAGCATTTT
v_gene: TRBV28; j_gene: TRBJ2-7; d_gene: NA; abundance: NA; CDR3aa: CASSSPRRVGEQYF; CDR3nt: TGTGCCAGCAGTTCCCCCCGCCGGGTCGGGGAGCAGTACTTC
v_gene: TRBV2; j_gene: TRBJ1-4; d_gene: TRBD1; abundance: NA; CDR3aa: CASSIRQGATNEKLFF; CDR3nt: TGTGCCAGCAGTATCAGACAGGGCGCAACTAATGAAAAACTGTTTTTT
v_gene: TRBV2; j_gene: TRBJ1-6; d_gene: NA; abundance: NA; CDR3aa: CASIGWKLRGGPLHF; CDR3nt: TGTGCCAGCATCGGGTGGAAACTGCGGGGAGGACCCCTCCACTTT
v_gene: TRBV5-4; j_gene: TRBJ2-7; d_gene: TRBD1; abundance: NA; CDR3aa: CASSNGQENYEQYF; CDR3nt: TGTGCCAGCAGCAACGGACAGGAGAATTACGAGCAGTACTTC
v_gene: TRBV5-1; j_gene: TRBJ1-2; d_gene: NA; abundance: NA; CDR3aa: CASSPDPSASYGYTF; CDR3nt: TGCGCCAGCAGCCCTGATCCTAGTGCCTCCTATGGCTACACCTTC
v_gene: TRBV10-1; j_gene: TRBJ2-7; d_gene: NA; abundance: NA; CDR3aa: CASSDRLNSYEQYF; CDR3nt: TGCGCCAGCAGTGACAGGCTAAATTCCTACGAGCAGTACTTC
v_gene: TRBV30; j_gene: TRBJ2-2; d_gene: TRBD1; abundance: NA; CDR3aa: CAWTDRGPAGELFF; CDR3nt: TGTGCCTGGACGGACAGGGGGCCGGCGGGGGAGCTGTTTTTT
v_gene: TRBV18; j_gene: TRBJ1-5; d_gene: NA; abundance: NA; CDR3aa: CASSTGGDQPQHF; CDR3nt: TGTGCCAGCTCAACGGGGGGAGATCAGCCCCAGCATTTT
v_gene: TRBV3-1/TRBV3-2; j_gene: TRBJ2-7; d_gene: NA; abundance: NA; CDR3aa: CASSQKRSRDYEQYF; CDR3nt: TGTGCCAGCAGCCAAAAGAGATCGAGGGATTACGAGCAGTACTTC
v_gene: TRBV7-8; j_gene: TRBJ1-5; d_gene: TRBD1; abundance: NA; CDR3aa: CASSPGTDYSNQPQHF; CDR3nt: TGTGCCAGCAGCCCGGGGACAGATTACAGCAATCAGCCCCAGCATTTT
v_gene: TRBV6-5; j_gene: TRBJ1-2; d_gene: NA; abundance: NA; CDR3aa: CASSYTLQQGQGGYTF; CDR3nt: TGTGCCAGCAGTTACACCCTTCAACAGGGTCAGGGGGGCTACACCTTC
v_gene: TRBV7-2; j_gene: TRBJ2-3; d_gene: NA; abundance: NA; CDR3aa: CASSSNRATDTQYF; CDR3nt: TGTGCCAGCAGCTCTAACAGGGCCACAGATACGCAGTATTTT
v_gene: TRBV18; j_gene: TRBJ1-4; d_gene: NA; abundance: once; CDR3aa: CASSSTATNEKLFF; CDR3nt: TGTGCCAGCTCCTCGACAGCAACTAATGAAAAACTGTTTTTT
v_gene: TRBV4-3; j_gene: TRBJ2-7; d_gene: TRBD1; abundance: NA; CDR3aa: CASSQDGRGHEQYF; CDR3nt: TGCGCCAGCAGCCAAGACGGCAGGGGGCACGAGCAGTACTTC
v_gene: TRBV19; j_gene: TRBJ1-6; d_gene: NA; abundance: few; CDR3aa: CASSINRDNSPLHF; CDR3nt: TGTGCCAGTAGTATTAACAGGGATAATTCACCCCTCCACTTT
v_gene: TRBV15; j_gene: TRBJ1-2; d_gene: TRBD1; abundance: NA; CDR3aa: CATSRGPLRTGFGKTF; CDR3nt: TGTGCCACCAGCAGAGGGCCCTTAAGGACAGGCTTTGGCAAGACCTTC
v_gene: TRBV7-8; j_gene: TRBJ1-3; d_gene: NA; abundance: NA; CDR3aa: CASSLEPWTVSGNTIYF; CDR3nt: TGTGCCAGCAGCTTAGAGCCCTGGACTGTCTCTGGAAACACCATATATTTT
v_gene: TRBV30; j_gene: TRBJ1-2; d_gene: NA; abundance: NA; CDR3aa: CAWKGQGINYGYTF; CDR3nt: TGTGCCTGGAAAGGGCAGGGCATTAACTATGGCTACACCTTC
v_gene: TRBV6-5; j_gene: TRBJ1-1; d_gene: TRBD1; abundance: NA; CDR3aa: CASSLTGGTEAFF; CDR3nt: TGTGCCAGCAGTTTGACAGGGGGCACTGAAGCTTTCTTT
v_gene: TRBV11-3; j_gene: TRBJ2-7; d_gene: NA; abundance: NA; CDR3aa: CASSLGVGGAYEQYF; CDR3nt: TGTGCCAGCAGCTTAGGGGTCGGCGGGGCCTACGAGCAGTACTTC
v_gene: TRBV5-4; j_gene: TRBJ2-7; d_gene: NA; abundance: NA; CDR3aa: CASSLEGLGHLTYEQYF; CDR3nt: TGTGCCAGCAGCTTGGAGGGGCTGGGACACTTGACCTACGAGCAGTACTTC
v_gene: TRBV19; j_gene: TRBJ1-4; d_gene: NA; abundance: NA; CDR3aa: CASSTYTGNEKLFF; CDR3nt: TGTGCCAGTAGTACCTACACGGGGAATGAAAAACTGTTTTTT
v_gene: TRBV2; j_gene: TRBJ2-4; d_gene: NA; abundance: NA; CDR3aa: CASAGPGLAKNIQYF; CDR3nt: TGTGCCAGCGCGGGCCCAGGATTAGCCAAAAACATTCAGTACTTC
v_gene: TRBV6-1; j_gene: TRBJ1-5; d_gene: NA; abundance: NA; CDR3aa: CASSEGRGRYQPQHF; CDR3nt: TGTGCCAGCAGTGAAGGCAGGGGTCGTTATCAGCCCCAGCATTTT
v_gene: TRBV28; j_gene: TRBJ1-2; d_gene: TRBD1; abundance: NA; CDR3aa: CASGRDRGGYGYTF; CDR3nt: TGTGCCAGCGGACGGGACAGGGGGGGTTATGGCTACACCTTC